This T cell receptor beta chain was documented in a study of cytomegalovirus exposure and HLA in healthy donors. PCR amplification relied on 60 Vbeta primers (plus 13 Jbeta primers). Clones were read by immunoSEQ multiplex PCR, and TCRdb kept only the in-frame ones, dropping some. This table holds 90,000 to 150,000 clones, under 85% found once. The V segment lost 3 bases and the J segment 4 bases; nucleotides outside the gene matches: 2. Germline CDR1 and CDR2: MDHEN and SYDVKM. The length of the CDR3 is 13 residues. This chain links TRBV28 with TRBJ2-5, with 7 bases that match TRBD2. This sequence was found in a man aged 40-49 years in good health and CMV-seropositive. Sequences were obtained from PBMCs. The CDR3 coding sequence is TGTGCCAGCAGTTTTTCTAGCGGAGAGACCCAGTACTTC. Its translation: CASSFSSGETQYF.